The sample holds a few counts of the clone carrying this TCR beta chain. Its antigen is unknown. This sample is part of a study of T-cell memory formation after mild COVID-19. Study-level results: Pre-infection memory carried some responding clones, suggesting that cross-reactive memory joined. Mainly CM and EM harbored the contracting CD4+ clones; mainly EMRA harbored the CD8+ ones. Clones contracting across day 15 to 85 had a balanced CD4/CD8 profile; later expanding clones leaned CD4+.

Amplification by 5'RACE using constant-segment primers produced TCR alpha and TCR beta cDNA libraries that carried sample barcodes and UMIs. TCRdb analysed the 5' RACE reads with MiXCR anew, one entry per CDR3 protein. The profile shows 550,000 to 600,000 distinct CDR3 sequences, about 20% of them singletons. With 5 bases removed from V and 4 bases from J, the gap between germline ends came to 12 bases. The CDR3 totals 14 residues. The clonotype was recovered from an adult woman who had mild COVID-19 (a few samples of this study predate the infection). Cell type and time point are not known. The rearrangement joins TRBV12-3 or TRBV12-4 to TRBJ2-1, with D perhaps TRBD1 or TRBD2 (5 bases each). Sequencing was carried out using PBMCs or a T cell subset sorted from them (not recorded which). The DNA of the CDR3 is TGTGCCAGCAGTCTTACCGGGGCTTACAATGAGCAGTTCTTC. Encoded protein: CASSLTGAYNEQFF.